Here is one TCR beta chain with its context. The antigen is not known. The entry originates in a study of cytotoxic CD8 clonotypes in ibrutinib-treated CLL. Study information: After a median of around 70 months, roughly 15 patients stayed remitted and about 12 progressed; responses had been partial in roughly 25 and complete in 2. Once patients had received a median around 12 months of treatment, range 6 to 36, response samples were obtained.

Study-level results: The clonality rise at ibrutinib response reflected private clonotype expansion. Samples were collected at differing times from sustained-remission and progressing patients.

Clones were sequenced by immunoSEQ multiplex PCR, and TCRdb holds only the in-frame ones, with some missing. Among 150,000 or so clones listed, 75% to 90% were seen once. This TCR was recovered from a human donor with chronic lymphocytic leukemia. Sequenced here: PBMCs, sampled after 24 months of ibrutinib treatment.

The CDR3 region is CASSKSKDTQYF. The CDR3 bases are TGTGCCAGCTCAAAATCAAAAGATACGCAGTATTTT. This rearrangement joins TRBV18 to TRBJ2-3; D gene unclear. The CDR3 extends over 12 amino acids. Germline CDR1 and CDR2: KGHSH and LQKENI. V dropped 5 bases and J dropped 5 bases, with 8 bases sitting between them.